The 10 T cell receptor beta chains below come from one sample, sequenced in a study of shared clonotypes between healthy human individuals. The assay was immunoSEQ multiplex PCR, and TCRdb's table has in-frame clones only and misses some. The top ten hold 1.2% of the sample, which has nearly 2 million clones, approximately 94% seen once. Naive CD8 cells lacked CD45RO, underwent positive selection for CCR7 and left out terminally differentiated effector memory CD45RA+ cells. The sequencing input was naive CD8+ T cells sorted from blood. These receptors were collected from a man between 18 and 35 years old in good health.

This chain joins TRBV5-5 and TRBJ2-1; D is perhaps TRBD1 (5 bases). The CDR3 runs 12 residues. V gave up 4 bases and J gave up 5 bases, with 7 bases separating them. Germline CDR1 reads SGHKS; CDR2 reads YYEKEE (reference sequence). The CDR3: CASSLRDNEQFF. The CDR3 nucleotides are TGTGCCAGCAGCCTCAGGGACAATGAGCAGTTCTTC.

The chain combines TRBV19 with TRBJ1-6, with TRBD1 matching over 11 bases. V dropped 10 bases and J dropped 8; count of bases not matched to a gene: 13. From germline, CDR1 is LNHDA and CDR2 SQIVND (reference sequence). The CDR3 contains 16 residues. CDR3 residues: CATGDRGSLPYSPLHF. The CDR3 coding sequence is TGTGCCACCGGGGACAGGGGGTCCCTCCCCTATTCACCCCTCCACTTT.

The chain carries TRBV11-2 and TRBJ2-5; D not resolved. The CDR3 sequence is 14 residues long. V was pared by 1 base and J by 2 bases, with 8 bases between. Germline assignment: CDR1 SGHAT and CDR2 FQNNGV. CDR3 residues: CASSLVNRQETQYF. The CDR3 DNA reads TGTGCCAGCAGCTTAGTAAACAGACAAGAGACCCAGTACTTC. Full variable domain (outside the CDR3, taken from reference TRBV11-2 and TRBJ2-5): EAGVAQSPRYKIIEKRQSVAFWCNPISGHATLYWYQQILGQGPKLLIQFQNNGVVDDSQLPKDRFSAERLKGVDSTLKIQPAKLEDSAVYLCASSLVNRQETQYFGPGTRLLVL.

The gene calls are TRBV7-8 and TRBJ2-7; 7 bases are a match to TRBD2. V lost 4 bases, J lost 1 base, and 7 bases stayed unmatched. This CDR3 region has 15 residues. From germline, CDR1 is SGHVS and CDR2 FQNEAQ. The CDR3 DNA follows: TGTGCCAGCAGCTCGAGCGGGGTTGGGTCCTACGAGCAGTACTTC. Protein sequence: CASSSSGVGSYEQYF.

This chain joins TRBV6-1 and TRBJ1-6, with D unresolved. CDR1 and CDR2 (germline): MNHNS, SASEGT. Trimming removed 3 bases from V and 2 bases from J, with 8 bases in between. The CDR3 spans 15 residues. CDR3 DNA: TGTGCCAGCAGTGACGATGACACCTATAATTCACCCCTCCACTTT. It specifies CASSDDDTYNSPLHF.

This chain links TRBV18 with TRBJ1-2; possibly TRBD1 for D (6 bases). Between the trimmed V and J ends, which lost 5 bases and 3 bases, there was a span of 13 bases. The CDR3 contains 14 residues. Germline V gene sequence: CDR1 KGHSH, CDR2 LQKENI. The CDR3 DNA reads as TGTGCCAGCTCAGAGACAGGCCCTGACTATGGCTACACCTTC. This codes for CASSETGPDYGYTF.

V usage is TRBV19 and J usage is TRBJ1-1; no firm D call. Germline V gives CDR1 LNHDA, CDR2 SQIVND (reference sequence). CDR3 length: 14 amino acids. V gave up 7 bases and J gave up 0 bases, with 12 bases separating them. The CDR3 here is CASMEDDLNTEAFF. CDR3 in DNA: TGTGCCAGTATGGAGGATGATTTGAACACTGAAGCTTTCTTT.

Worth noting for this clone: This same CDR3 is encoded by further DNA sequences in the sample. The J gene is TRBJ1-1, the V gene TRBV19; no firm D call. This CDR3 is 12 amino acids long. Germline lookup yields CDR1 LNHDA and CDR2 SQIVND (reference sequence). Trimming removed 3 bases from V and 4 bases from J, with 6 bases in between. The CDR3 is CASSIGVTEAFF. CDR3 in DNA: TGTGCCAGTAGTATCGGGGTCACTGAAGCTTTCTTT. The variable domain in full, completed from reference TRBV19 and TRBJ1-1, reads DGGITQSPKYLFRKEGQNVTLSCEQNLNHDAMYWYRQDPGQGLRLIYYSQIVNDFQKGDIAEGYSVSREKKESFPLTVTSAQKNPTAFYLCASSIGVTEAFFGQGTRLTVV.

The chain couples TRBV9 to TRBJ1-2; possibly TRBD1 for D (6 bases). CDR1 and CDR2 from the germline V gene are SGDLS and YYNGEE. V lost 4 bases to trimming and J lost 4 bases, with 14 bases between them. The CDR3 has 14 residues. In DNA form, the CDR3 reads TGTGCCAGCAGCTCTTCAGGGGCCCTCTATGGCTACACCTTC. Protein sequence: CASSSSGALYGYTF.

The gene calls are TRBV27 and TRBJ1-2; weak D call: TRBD1 (6 bases). V lost 8 bases, J lost 4 bases, and 14 bases lay in between. The V gene's germline CDR1 is MNHEY and CDR2 SMNVEV (reference sequence). The CDR3 runs to 13 residues. DNA for the CDR3: TGTGCCAGCGGTCAGGGGTCAAGCTATGGCTACACCTTC. It is translated as CASGQGSSYGYTF.